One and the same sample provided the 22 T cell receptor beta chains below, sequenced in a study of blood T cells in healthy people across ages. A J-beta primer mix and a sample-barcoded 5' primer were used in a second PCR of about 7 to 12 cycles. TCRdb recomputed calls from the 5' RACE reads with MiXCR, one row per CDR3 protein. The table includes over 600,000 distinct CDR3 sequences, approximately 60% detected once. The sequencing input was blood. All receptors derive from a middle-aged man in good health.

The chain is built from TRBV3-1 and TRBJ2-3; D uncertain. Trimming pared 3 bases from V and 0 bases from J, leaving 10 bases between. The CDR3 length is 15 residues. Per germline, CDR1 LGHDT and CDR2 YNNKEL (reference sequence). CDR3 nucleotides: TGTGCCAGCAGCCAGGACGCCGCAAGCACAGATACGCAGTATTTT. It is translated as CASSQDAASTDTQYF.

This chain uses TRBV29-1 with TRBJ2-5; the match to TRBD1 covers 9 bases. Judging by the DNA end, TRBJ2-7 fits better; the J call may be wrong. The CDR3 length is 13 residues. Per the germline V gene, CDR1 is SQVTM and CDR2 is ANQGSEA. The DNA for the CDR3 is TGCAGCGTTGAAAAACAGGGGGCGTACGAGCAGTACTTC. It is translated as CSVEKQGAYEQYF.

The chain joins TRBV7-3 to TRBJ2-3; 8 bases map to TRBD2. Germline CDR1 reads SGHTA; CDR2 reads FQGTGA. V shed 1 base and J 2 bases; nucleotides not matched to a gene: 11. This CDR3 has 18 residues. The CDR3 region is CASSLRGQAGDNTDTQYF. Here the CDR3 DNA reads TGTGCCAGCAGCTTAAGAGGTCAAGCGGGAGATAACACAGATACGCAGTATTTT.

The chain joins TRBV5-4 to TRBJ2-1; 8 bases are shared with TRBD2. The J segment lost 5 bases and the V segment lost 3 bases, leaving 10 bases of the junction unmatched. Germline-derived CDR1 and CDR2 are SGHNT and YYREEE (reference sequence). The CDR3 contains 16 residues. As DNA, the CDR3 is TGTGCCAGCAGCTCGAAGACCGGGAGGGGCGACAATGAGCAGTTCTTC. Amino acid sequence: CASSSKTGRGDNEQFF. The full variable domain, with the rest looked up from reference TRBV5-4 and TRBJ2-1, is ETGVTQSPTHLIKTRGQQVTLRCSSQSGHNTVSWYQQALGQGPQFIFQYYREEENGRGNFPPRFSGLQFPNYSSELNVNALELDDSALYLCASSSKTGRGDNEQFFGPGTRLTVL.

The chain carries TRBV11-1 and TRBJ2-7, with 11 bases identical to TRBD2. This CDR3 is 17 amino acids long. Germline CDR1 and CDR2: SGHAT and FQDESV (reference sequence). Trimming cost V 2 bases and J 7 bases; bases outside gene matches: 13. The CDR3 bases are TGTGCCAGCAGCTTATTTAGCGGGGGGGCTTCCTACAATGAGCAGTACTTC. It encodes CASSLFSGGASYNEQYF.

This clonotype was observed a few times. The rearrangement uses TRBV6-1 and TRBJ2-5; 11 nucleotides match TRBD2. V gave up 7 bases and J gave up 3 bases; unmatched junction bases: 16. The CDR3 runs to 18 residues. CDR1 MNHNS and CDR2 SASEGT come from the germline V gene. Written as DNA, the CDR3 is TGTGCCAGCACCCCCTATGGTCTAGCGGGAGGTCTTAAAGAGACCCAGTACTTC. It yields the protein CASTPYGLAGGLKETQYF.

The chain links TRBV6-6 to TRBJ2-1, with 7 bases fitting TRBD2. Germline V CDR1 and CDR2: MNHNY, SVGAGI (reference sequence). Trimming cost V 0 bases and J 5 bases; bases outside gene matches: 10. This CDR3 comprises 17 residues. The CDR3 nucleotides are TGTGCCAGCAGTTACTCCGCAAGTGGGGGGGGACACAATGAGCAGTTCTTC. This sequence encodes CASSYSASGGGHNEQFF.

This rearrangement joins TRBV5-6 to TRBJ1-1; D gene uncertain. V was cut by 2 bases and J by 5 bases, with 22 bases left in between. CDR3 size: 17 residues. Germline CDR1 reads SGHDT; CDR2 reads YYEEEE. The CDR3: CASSFYLGLGPRTEAFF. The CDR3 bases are TGTGCCAGCAGCTTCTATCTAGGACTGGGCCCCCGAACTGAAGCTTTCTTT. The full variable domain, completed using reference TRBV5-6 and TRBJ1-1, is DAGVTQSPTHLIKTRGQQVTLRCSPKSGHDTVSWYQQALGQGPQFIFQYYEEEERQRGNFPDRFSGHQFPNYSSELNVNALLLGDSALYLCASSFYLGLGPRTEAFFGQGTRLTVV.

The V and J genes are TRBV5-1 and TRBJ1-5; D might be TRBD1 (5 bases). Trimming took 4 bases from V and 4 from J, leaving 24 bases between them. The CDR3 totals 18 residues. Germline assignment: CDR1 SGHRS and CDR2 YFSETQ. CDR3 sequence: CASSPDPRGRGRNQPQHF. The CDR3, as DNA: TGCGCCAGCAGCCCCGACCCGAGAGGTAGGGGTAGAAATCAGCCCCAGCATTTT.

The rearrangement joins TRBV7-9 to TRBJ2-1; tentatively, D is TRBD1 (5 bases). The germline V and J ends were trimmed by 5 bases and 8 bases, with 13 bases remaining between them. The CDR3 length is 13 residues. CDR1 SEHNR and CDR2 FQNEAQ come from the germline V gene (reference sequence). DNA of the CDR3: TGTGCCAGCAGCCCCAAGGGGCGCGATGAGCAGTTCTTC. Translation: CASSPKGRDEQFF.

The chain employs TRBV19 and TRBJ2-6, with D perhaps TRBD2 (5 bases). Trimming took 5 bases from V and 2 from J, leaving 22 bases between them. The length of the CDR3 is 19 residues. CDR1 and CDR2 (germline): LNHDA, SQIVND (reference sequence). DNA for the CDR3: TGTGCCAGTAGTCAATTACTAGGGCTGGGGTCCCCTGGGGCCAACGTCCTGACTTTC. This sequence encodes CASSQLLGLGSPGANVLTF.

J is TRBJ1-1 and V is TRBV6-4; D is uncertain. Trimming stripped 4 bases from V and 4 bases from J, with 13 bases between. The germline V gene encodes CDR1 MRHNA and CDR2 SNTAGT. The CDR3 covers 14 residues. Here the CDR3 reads CASSAELGGTEAFF. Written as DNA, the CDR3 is TGTGCCAGCAGTGCAGAACTGGGTGGCACTGAAGCTTTCTTT.

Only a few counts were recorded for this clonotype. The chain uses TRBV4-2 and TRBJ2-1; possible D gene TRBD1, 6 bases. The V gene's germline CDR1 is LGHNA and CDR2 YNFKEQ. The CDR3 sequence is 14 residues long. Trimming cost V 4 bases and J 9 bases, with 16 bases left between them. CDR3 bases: TGTGCCAGCAGCCCTGTGGGGGCTCCTCTTGAGCAGTTCTTC. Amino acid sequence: CASSPVGAPLEQFF.

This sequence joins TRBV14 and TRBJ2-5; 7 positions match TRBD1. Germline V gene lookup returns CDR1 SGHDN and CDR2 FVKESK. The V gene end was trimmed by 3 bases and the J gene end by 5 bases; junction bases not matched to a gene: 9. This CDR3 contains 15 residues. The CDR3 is CASSQLPTGRETQYF. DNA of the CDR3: TGTGCCAGCAGCCAGCTACCGACAGGGCGGGAGACCCAGTACTTC.

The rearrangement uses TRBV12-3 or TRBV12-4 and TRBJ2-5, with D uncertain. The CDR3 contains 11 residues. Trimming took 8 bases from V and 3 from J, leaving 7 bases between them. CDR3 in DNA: TGTGCCAGCGGAATTAAAGAGACCCAGTACTTC. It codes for CASGIKETQYF.

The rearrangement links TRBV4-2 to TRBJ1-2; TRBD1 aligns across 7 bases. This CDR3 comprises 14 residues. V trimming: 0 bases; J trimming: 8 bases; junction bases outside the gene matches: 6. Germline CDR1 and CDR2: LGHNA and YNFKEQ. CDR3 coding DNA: TGTGCCAGCAGCCAAGAACAACAGGGGCGAGGCTACACCTTC. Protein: CASSQEQQGRGYTF.

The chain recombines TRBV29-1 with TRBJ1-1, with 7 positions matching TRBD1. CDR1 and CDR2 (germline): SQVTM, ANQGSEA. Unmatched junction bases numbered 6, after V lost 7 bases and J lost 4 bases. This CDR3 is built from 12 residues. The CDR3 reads CSETQGPTEAFF. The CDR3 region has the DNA TGCAGCGAAACACAGGGGCCCACTGAAGCTTTCTTT.

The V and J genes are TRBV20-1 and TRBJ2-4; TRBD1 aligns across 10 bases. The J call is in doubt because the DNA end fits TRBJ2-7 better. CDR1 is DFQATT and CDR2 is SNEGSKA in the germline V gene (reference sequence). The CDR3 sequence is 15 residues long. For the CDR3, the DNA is TGCAGTGCTACGAACCGGGACAGGGGCGGCAACGAGCAGTACTTC. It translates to CSATNRDRGGNEQYF.

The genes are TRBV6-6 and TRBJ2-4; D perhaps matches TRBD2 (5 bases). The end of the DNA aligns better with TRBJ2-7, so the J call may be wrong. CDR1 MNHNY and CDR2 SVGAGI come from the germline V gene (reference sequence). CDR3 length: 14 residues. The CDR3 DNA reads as TGTGCCAGCAGCACTAGGGAACGCCCCTACGAGCAGTACTTC. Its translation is CASSTRERPYEQYF.

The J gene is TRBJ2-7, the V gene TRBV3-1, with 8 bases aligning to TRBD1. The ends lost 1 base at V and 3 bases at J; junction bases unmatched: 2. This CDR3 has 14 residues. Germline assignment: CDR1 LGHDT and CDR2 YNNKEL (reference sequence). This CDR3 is CASSQGDRNYEQYF. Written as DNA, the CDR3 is TGTGCCAGCAGCCAAGGGGACAGGAACTACGAGCAGTACTTC.

The chain's CDR3 is CASSLNMTGRFQETQYF. The CDR3, as DNA: TGTGCCAGCAGTTTAAACATGACAGGGAGATTTCAAGAGACCCAGTACTTC. This chain connects TRBV28 to TRBJ2-5; 7 bases line up with TRBD1. The CDR3 totals 17 residues. CDR1 and CDR2 from the germline V gene are MDHEN and SYDVKM. V lost 2 bases and J lost 2; bases outside the gene matches: 11.

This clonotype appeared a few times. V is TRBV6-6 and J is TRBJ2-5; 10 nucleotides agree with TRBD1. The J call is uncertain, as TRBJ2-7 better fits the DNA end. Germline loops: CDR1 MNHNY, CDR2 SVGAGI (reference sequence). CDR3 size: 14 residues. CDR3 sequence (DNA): TGTGCCAGCAGCCGGGACAGGGGATTGGGCGAGCAGTACTTC. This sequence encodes CASSRDRGLGEQYF.